The TCR beta chain under discussion was sequenced for a study of blood T cells in healthy people across ages. The authors ran a second PCR of 7 to 11 cycles using a sample-barcoded 5' primer and a J-beta primer mix. Unique molecular identifiers of 12 random nucleotides labeled each cDNA. TCRdb itself ran the 5' RACE reads through MiXCR, one entry per CDR3 protein. The sample lists just under 750,000 distinct CDR3 sequences, 20% to 25% occurring once. CDR3 length: 14 residues. V was clipped by 8 bases and J by 4 bases, with 17 bases between them. Germline loops: CDR1 MNHNS, CDR2 SASEGT. Study outcomes and limitations: Strongly correlated with naive T cell percentage was TCR beta diversity. When set beside aged donors, long-lived donors presented more naive CD4+ cells and higher diversity.

This clonotype was detected a few times. Its specificity is unknown. The specimen was blood. The clonotype comes from a man aged 65-85 years in good health. J is TRBJ2-5 and V is TRBV6-1; possible D gene TRBD1, 5 bases. Written as DNA, the CDR3 is TGTGCCAGCCGAGAGCTAGGACAAGGAGAGACCCAGTACTTC. Translating it yields CASRELGQGETQYF.